This T cell receptor beta chain emerged from a study of T cell repertoires in cytomegalovirus infection. About the research overall: Evidence of both CMV infection and a matching HLA type came from public TCR beta signatures.

MiXCR, run by TCRdb on the reads, gives a single entry per CDR3 protein. The sample holds 200,000 to 250,000 distinct CDR3 sequences, around 40% seen once. For this clonotype: Its antigen is as yet unknown.

Points from the study as a whole: Within the response measured ex vivo, HLA-C-restricted CMV-specific TCR beta clonotypes were dominant.

The input for sequencing was CD8+ T cells from cultured PBMCs, taken from culture after CMV antigen stimulation. This clonotype was obtained from a human donor in good health (CMV status not recorded). Some clones in this sample may be carry-over from other donors' samples.

This chain's CDR3 is CATSDRPDRAGANVLTF. The CDR3 nucleotides read TGTGCCACCAGTGATCGACCCGACAGGGCTGGGGCCAACGTCCTGACTTTC. This chain uses TRBV24-1 with TRBJ2-6; 7 bases are shared with TRBD1. This CDR3 has 17 amino acids. CDR1 is KGHDR, CDR2 SFDVKD, per germline. With V trimmed by 3 bases and J by 2 bases, 6 bases remained unmatched.